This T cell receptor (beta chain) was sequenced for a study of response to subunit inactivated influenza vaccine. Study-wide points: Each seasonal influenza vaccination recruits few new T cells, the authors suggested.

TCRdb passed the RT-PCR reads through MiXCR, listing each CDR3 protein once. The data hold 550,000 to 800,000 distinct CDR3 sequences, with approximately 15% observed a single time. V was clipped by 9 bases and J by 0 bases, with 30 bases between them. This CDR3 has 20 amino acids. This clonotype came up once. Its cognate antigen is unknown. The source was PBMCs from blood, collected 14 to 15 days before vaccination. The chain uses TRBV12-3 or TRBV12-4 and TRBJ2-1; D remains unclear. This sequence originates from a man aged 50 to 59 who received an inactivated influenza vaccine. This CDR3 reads CARSSQVSVTAFYSYNEQFF. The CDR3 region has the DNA TGTGCCAGGTCCTCCCAGGTTTCGGTGACTGCGTTTTACTCCTACAATGAGCAGTTCTTC.